The entry below gives a single T cell receptor beta chain sequence along with its context. No antigen is known for it. One base away there is no much larger clone; base qualities are not given. V lost 5 bases and J lost 7 bases, and the count of bases not matched to a germline gene is 16. CDR1 and CDR2 (SGHTA, FQGNSA) derive from the germline V gene. Reading from cysteine to phenylalanine, the CDR3 counts 16 amino acids. The read is trimmed to its CDR3 DNA, 48 bases read in frame from base 1. A cohort of 25 to 30 patients with locally advanced or metastatic urothelial carcinoma, treated at Memorial Sloan Kettering on a trial protocol, was included. Peripheral blood mononuclear cells were collected pretreatment and during treatment, with between 1 and 8 total time points obtained per patient. The Qiagen DNeasy Blood extraction kit was used to purify genomic DNA from total PBMCs and from tumor samples. PBMCs were collected pretreatment and during treatment, and were isolated and stored as previously described.

The sample is drawn from a study of PD-L1 blockade in urothelial cancer (dated by TCRdb to 2016 to 2017). Background on the whole study: All patients started therapy around 2014 and received atezolizumab 1,200 mg intravenously every 3 weeks. About nine tenths of the roughly 30 patients were males with bladder-origin urothelial cancer, and about 60% of the 29 reported a prior smoking history. An ECOG performance status of 0 or 1 was recorded for the patients, and 0 to 3 prior chemotherapy regimens had been received by the patients. Blood samples were analyzed 3 weeks after the start of treatment (second dose) and 6 weeks after the start of treatment. A median of about 150,000 T cells and some 90,000 unique TCRs was obtained from blood samples, and a median clonality of roughly 0.08 was observed. Somatic, immune and clinical correlates of response to PD-L1 blockade with atezolizumab in urothelial cancer were the focus of an exploratory multi-omic analysis. Pretreatment tumor samples, along with matched peripheral blood collected serially before and after atezolizumab treatment, underwent TCR sequencing. Durable clinical benefit was defined as a progression-free survival longer than 6 months, and TCR features were additionally tested against progression-free survival and overall survival. In the same patients, whole exome sequencing and RNA sequencing of pretreatment tumors were performed in addition to TCR sequencing. Durable clinical benefit was achieved by nine patients but not by the remaining 20. Pretreatment blood TCR-seq was available for under 35 patients, at least one posttreatment blood collection was obtained for about 24 patients, and tumor TCR-seq was available for about 24 patients. Broader findings and caveats from the paper: Among patients with durable benefit, tumor-associated TCR clones showed greater expansion in peripheral blood 3 weeks after treatment started (n of about 20, p = 0.022). Because of the small sample size (n ≈ 30) and the many exploratory analyses performed, the results are intended to be regarded as hypothesis-generating. Improved progression-free and overall survival was found to be associated with pretreatment peripheral blood TCR clonality below the median.

Synthetic TCR analog templates were spiked into each PCR to estimate absolute template abundance from read counts. The immunoSEQ assay was used to amplify TCRbeta CDR3 regions from genomic DNA with bias-controlled V and J gene primers. Sequencing of rearranged TCRbeta segments was performed at approximately 20X coverage. The original methods were these. Sequencing errors were corrected by clustering, and CDR3s were annotated against IMGT so that V, D and J genes could be assigned. Downstream analyses used only productive TCRbeta rearrangements, leaving out any out-of-frame or stop-codon sequences. Clonality was computed as one minus Shannon entropy normalized by the log of the number of unique productive sequences. Fisher's exact test with Benjamini-Hochberg correction, at a threshold of adjusted p below 0.01, was used to find clones that differed between time points or between blood and tumor. In its TCRdb copy, this immuneACCESS table keeps in-frame sequences only and misses some clones. Where compared with another copy, unresolved V genes explain less than half of these, and the others have no known cause. V and J calls plus clone size are reproduced from that table; the DNA served to infer D and trimming. This sample gives tens of thousands of clones in total; roughly 87% of them show up just once. The ten most abundant clones make up 7.5% to 8.5% of the sample.

Sample: PBMCs, taken around atezolizumab (anti-PD-L1) treatment. Recombination linked TRBV7-2 to TRBJ2-7; 8 nucleotides in the junction match TRBD2. The sequence came from a man aged 60-69 years with urothelial cancer. The CDR3 reads as follows: CASSPRGSGGGGEQYF. The nucleotide sequence is given as TGTGCCAGCAGCCCGCGGGGGAGCGGGGGTGGGGGAGAGCAGTACTTC.